The 26 T cell receptor beta chains listed next were all sequenced from one sample in a study of T cells in localized non-small cell lung cancer. Generated by immunoSEQ multiplex PCR, the TCRdb table keeps only in-frame clones and is missing some. The repertoire consists of nearly 11,000 clones, with approximately 90% occurring once and the leading ten covering about 13%. Source: peripheral blood, taken before any cancer treatment. The receptor set was obtained from an older male donor with stage III lung adenocarcinoma.

The CDR3 protein is CASSQYRANTGELFF. The DNA of the CDR3 is TGTGCCAGCAGTCAATACAGAGCCAACACCGGGGAGCTGTTTTTT. The chain links TRBV28 to TRBJ2-2; the D is unclear. V lost 5 bases to trimming and J lost 2 bases, with 12 bases between them. This CDR3 has 15 amino acids. In germline, CDR1 is MDHEN, CDR2 SYDVKM.

The rearrangement uses TRBV18 and TRBJ2-1; D might be TRBD2 (6 bases). CDR3 length equals 15 residues. V lost 2 bases and J 8 bases, leaving 16 bases between the germline ends. The germline gives CDR1 KGHSH, CDR2 LQKENI. The chain's CDR3 is CASSPGIAAGDEQFF. CDR3 nucleotide sequence: TGTGCCAGCTCACCAGGGATAGCGGCCGGGGATGAGCAGTTCTTC.

The rearrangement links TRBV19 to TRBJ2-3; TRBD2 agrees at 7 bases. With 3 bases clipped from V and 6 bases from J, the junction kept 9 bases outside the gene matches. This CDR3 region has 15 residues. Germline loops: CDR1 LNHDA, CDR2 SQIVND (reference sequence). For the CDR3, the DNA is TGTGCCAGTAGTATGTGGGAGCTGGGAGGGGATACGCAGTATTTT. Its translation: CASSMWELGGDTQYF.

The chain joins TRBV6-1 to TRBJ1-1, with unresolved D. The CDR3 is made up of 13 amino acids. Germline V gene sequence: CDR1 MNHNS, CDR2 SASEGT. Deletions cut 2 bases from V and 1 base from J, with 5 bases between. In DNA form, the CDR3 reads TGTGCCAGCAGTGAAAAGCAGAACACTGAAGCTTTCTTT. It translates to CASSEKQNTEAFF.

The genes are TRBV19 and TRBJ2-5, with D unclear. CDR1 is LNHDA, CDR2 SQIVND, per germline (reference sequence). The CDR3 extends over 13 amino acids. V was clipped by 8 bases and J by 4 bases, with 14 bases between them. CDR3 sequence reads: CASRPRSSETQYF. Here the CDR3 DNA reads TGTGCCAGTCGCCCGAGGAGCTCAGAGACCCAGTACTTC.

The chain has TRBV29-1 and TRBJ1-2; 8 nucleotides agree with TRBD1. Germline V gene sequence: CDR1 SQVTM, CDR2 ANQGSEA. The CDR3 sequence is 13 residues long. Unmatched junction bases numbered 3, after V lost 3 bases and J lost 3 bases. The CDR3 sequence: CSVDRTGHYGYTF. The CDR3 region has the DNA TGCAGCGTTGACCGGACAGGGCACTATGGCTACACCTTC.

The DNA for the CDR3 is TGTGCCAGCAGGCGCCCCTACAATGAGCAGTTCTTC. This sequence encodes CASRRPYNEQFF. V gene TRBV6-6 combines with J gene TRBJ2-1, with no clear D. The CDR3 is 12 residues long. Trimming removed 6 bases from V and 2 bases from J, with 5 bases in between. Germline CDR1 and CDR2: MNHNY and SVGAGI (reference sequence).

The chain is built from TRBV2 and TRBJ1-2; D may be TRBD1 (6 bases). CDR1 and CDR2 from the germline V gene are SNHLY and FYNNEI. The CDR3 has 13 residues. V shed 7 bases and J shed 8 bases, with 17 bases lying between them. CDR3 coding DNA: TGTGCCAGCACCCCTGGAGGGGGTAACGGCTACACCTTC. Translating gives CASTPGGGNGYTF.

The CDR3, as DNA: TGTGCCAGCAGCCCCTGGGAGTACCCCTACGAGCAGTACTTC. Translating gives CASSPWEYPYEQYF. V is TRBV9 and J is TRBJ2-7; TRBD2 is a possible D gene (5 bases). Germline CDR1 reads SGDLS; CDR2 reads YYNGEE. V lost 4 bases and J 2 bases, leaving 13 bases between the germline ends. The CDR3 extends over 14 amino acids.

The V call is TRBV5-1, the J call TRBJ2-2, with D unresolved. Trimming took off 5 bases at V and 6 bases at J, with 11 bases between the two ends. The CDR3 totals 13 residues. The V gene's germline CDR1 is SGHRS and CDR2 YFSETQ. CDR3 DNA: TGCGCCAGCAGTTCCAACGTCCCCGGGGAGCTGTTTTTT. As protein: CASSSNVPGELFF.

V is TRBV28 and J is TRBJ2-1; D gene unclear. The V and J ends lost 6 bases and 8 bases respectively, with 26 bases between them. Germline assignment: CDR1 MDHEN and CDR2 SYDVKM. There are 17 residues in the CDR3. The CDR3 spells CASRPDKTGPKTDEQFF. In DNA, the CDR3 is TGTGCCAGCAGGCCCGACAAGACTGGGCCAAAGACCGATGAGCAGTTCTTC.

This chain joins TRBV29-1 and TRBJ1-1, with D unclear. The V end was cut by 4 bases, the J end by 1 base, with 10 bases between. The germline V gene encodes CDR1 SQVTM and CDR2 ANQGSEA. This CDR3 region has 13 residues. The CDR3 spells CSVVATSNTEAFF. The CDR3, as DNA: TGCAGCGTTGTCGCGACATCGAACACTGAAGCTTTCTTT.

The chain couples TRBV28 to TRBJ2-2, with TRBD2 matching 11 bases. J gave up 5 bases and V 2 bases, and 1 base lay outside the gene matches. Germline lookup yields CDR1 MDHEN and CDR2 SYDVKM. The CDR3 extends over 15 amino acids. Here the CDR3 reads CASSLLAGGTGELFF. Here the CDR3 DNA reads TGTGCCAGCAGTTTACTAGCGGGGGGAACCGGGGAGCTGTTTTTT.

The V and J genes are TRBV18 and TRBJ2-2; no definite D call. The CDR3 totals 11 residues. Trimming shortened V by 3 bases and J by 10 bases, and 6 bases separated the two germline ends. Germline V gene sequence: CDR1 KGHSH, CDR2 LQKENI. Written as DNA, the CDR3 is TGTGCCAGCTCACCTAATCAGGAGCTGTTTTTT. Its protein product is CASSPNQELFF.

This rearrangement joins TRBV30 to TRBJ1-2; D remains ambiguous. The CDR3 runs 14 residues. The germline gives CDR1 GTSNPN, CDR2 SVGIG (reference sequence). Trimming removed 1 base from V and 6 bases from J, with 15 bases in between. In DNA form, the CDR3 reads TGTGCCTGGAGTGAGCTATCCCGTATAGATGGCTACACCTTC. This codes for CAWSELSRIDGYTF.

The V and J genes are TRBV6-1 and TRBJ2-7; no definite D call. Trimming stripped 3 bases from V and 2 bases from J, with 11 bases between. The CDR3 length is 14 residues. Germline CDR1 reads MNHNS; CDR2 reads SASEGT. CDR3 coding DNA: TGTGCCAGCAGTGATGGGCTCGTCCCCTACGAGCAGTACTTC. Translation gives CASSDGLVPYEQYF.

V is TRBV18 and J is TRBJ2-5; 10 nucleotides agree with TRBD1. V gave up 4 bases and J gave up 6 bases; unmatched junction bases: 5. CDR1 KGHSH and CDR2 LQKENI come from the germline V gene. The CDR3 totals 14 residues. CDR3 amino acids: CASSQRQGAKTQYF. The CDR3 DNA is TGTGCCAGCTCACAAAGACAGGGGGCGAAGACCCAGTACTTC.

The rearrangement links TRBV7-2 to TRBJ1-4; tentatively, D is TRBD1 (5 bases). CDR3 length: 14 amino acids. Trimming pared 5 bases from V and 8 bases from J, leaving 15 bases between. In germline, CDR1 is SGHTA, CDR2 FQGNSA. CDR3 sequence (DNA): TGTGCCAGCAGCCTTGGGCAGGGAGGGGAAAAACTGTTTTTT. Protein: CASSLGQGGEKLFF.

The chain has TRBV6-1 and TRBJ1-5, with D unclear. CDR1 MNHNS and CDR2 SASEGT come from the germline V gene. CDR3 length: 15 amino acids. The ends were cut back, 6 bases at V and 0 bases at J, with 12 bases in the middle. This CDR3 is CASRADGLSNQPQHF. The CDR3 nucleotides are TGTGCCAGCAGAGCGGACGGACTTAGCAATCAGCCCCAGCATTTT.

V and J are TRBV30 and TRBJ2-5; no reliable D call. Trimming shortened V by 0 bases and J by 1 base, and 9 bases separated the two germline ends. Germline CDR1 GTSNPN, CDR2 SVGIG (reference sequence). This CDR3 spans 14 amino acids. CDR3 DNA sequence: TGTGCCTGGAGTGTACAAGTCAGCCAAGAGACCCAGTACTTC. It yields the protein CAWSVQVSQETQYF.

V and J are TRBV28 and TRBJ2-1, with 9 bases that match TRBD2. The CDR3 is made up of 13 amino acids. The V gene's germline CDR1 is MDHEN and CDR2 SYDVKM. The trim removed 8 bases at V and 4 bases at J, leaving 3 bases unmatched. Written as DNA, the CDR3 is TGTGCCAGCGGCGGGAGGGGTTACAATGAGCAGTTCTTC. Translation: CASGGRGYNEQFF.

This sequence joins TRBV15 and TRBJ1-3; D is uncertain. This CDR3 is 12 amino acids long. Germline V lookup: CDR1 LNHNV, CDR2 YYDKDF (reference sequence). The germline V and J ends were trimmed by 0 bases and 10 bases, with 7 bases remaining between them. The CDR3 DNA reads as TGTGCCACCAGCAGAGATAGAAGGACCATATATTTT. It specifies CATSRDRRTIYF.

In its sample, this clone was seen once. This rearrangement joins TRBV29-1 to TRBJ1-1; no reliable D call. The ends were cut back, 4 bases at V and 5 bases at J, with 14 bases in the middle. The CDR3 runs to 13 residues. Germline-derived CDR1 and CDR2 are SQVTM and ANQGSEA. The CDR3 DNA is TGCAGCGTTGGAGGCAAGTTAAGGACTGAAGCTTTCTTT. It specifies CSVGGKLRTEAFF.

The J gene is TRBJ2-5, the V gene TRBV2; D is undetermined. CDR1 and CDR2 from the germline V gene are SNHLY and FYNNEI. V was cut by 3 bases and J by 5 bases, with 10 bases left in between. The CDR3 length is 13 residues. CDR3 amino acids: CASSDRFRETQYF. Here the CDR3 DNA reads TGTGCCAGCAGTGACAGGTTTCGGGAGACCCAGTACTTC.

V gene TRBV5-5 combines with J gene TRBJ1-1; possibly TRBD1 for D (6 bases). This CDR3 region has 16 residues. Per germline, CDR1 SGHKS and CDR2 YYEKEE (reference sequence). V was shortened by 4 bases and J by 7 bases, with 23 bases between the two germline ends. Here the CDR3 DNA reads TGTGCCAGCAGCCCTAAACAGGGAGGGATAACTGGTGAAGCTTTCTTT. This encodes CASSPKQGGITGEAFF.

As DNA, the CDR3 is TGTGCCAGCAGTTACTCTGGGCAGGGGATGTCGGAAGCTTTCTTT. Amino acids: CASSYSGQGMSEAFF. The rearrangement uses TRBV6-5 and TRBJ1-1; D might be TRBD1 (6 bases). The V and J ends lost 0 bases and 8 bases respectively, with 16 bases between them. The CDR3 extends over 15 amino acids. CDR1 is MNHEY and CDR2 is SVGAGI in the germline V gene.